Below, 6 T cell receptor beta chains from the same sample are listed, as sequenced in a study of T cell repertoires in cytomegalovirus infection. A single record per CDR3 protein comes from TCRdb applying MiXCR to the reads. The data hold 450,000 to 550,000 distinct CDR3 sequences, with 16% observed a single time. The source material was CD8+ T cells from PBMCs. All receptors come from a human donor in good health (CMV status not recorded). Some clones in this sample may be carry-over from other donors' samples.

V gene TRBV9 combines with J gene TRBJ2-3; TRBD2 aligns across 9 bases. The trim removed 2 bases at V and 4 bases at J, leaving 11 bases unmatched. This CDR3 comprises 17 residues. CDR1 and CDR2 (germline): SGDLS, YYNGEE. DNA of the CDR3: TGTGCCAGCAGCGTCCCGACTAGCGGCAATACTTCAGATACGCAGTATTTT. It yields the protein CASSVPTSGNTSDTQYF.

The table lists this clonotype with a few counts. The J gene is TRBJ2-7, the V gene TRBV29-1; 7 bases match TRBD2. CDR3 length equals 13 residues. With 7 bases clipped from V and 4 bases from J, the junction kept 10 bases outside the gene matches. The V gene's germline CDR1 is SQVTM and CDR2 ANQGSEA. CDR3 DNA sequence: TGCAGCGCCCAGACTAGCAGGGAATACGAGCAGTACTTC. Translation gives CSAQTSREYEQYF.

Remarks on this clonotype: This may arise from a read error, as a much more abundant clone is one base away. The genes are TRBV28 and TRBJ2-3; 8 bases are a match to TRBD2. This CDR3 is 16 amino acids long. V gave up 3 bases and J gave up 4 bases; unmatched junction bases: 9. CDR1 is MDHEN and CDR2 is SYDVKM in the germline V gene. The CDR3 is CASSLRREVSPDTQYF. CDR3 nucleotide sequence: TGTGCCAGCAGTTTGCGGCGGGAGGTCTCCCCAGATACGCAGTATTTT.

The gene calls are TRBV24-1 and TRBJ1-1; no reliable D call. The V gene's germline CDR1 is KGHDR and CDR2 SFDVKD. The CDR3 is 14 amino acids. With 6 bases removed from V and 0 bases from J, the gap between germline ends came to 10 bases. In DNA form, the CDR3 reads TGTGCCACCAGTCAGTCGGAATTGAACACTGAAGCTTTCTTT. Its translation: CATSQSELNTEAFF.

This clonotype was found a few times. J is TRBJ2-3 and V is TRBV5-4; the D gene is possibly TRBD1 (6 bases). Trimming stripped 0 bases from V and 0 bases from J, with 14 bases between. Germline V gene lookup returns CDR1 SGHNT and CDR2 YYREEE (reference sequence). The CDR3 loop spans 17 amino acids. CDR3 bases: TGTGCCAGCAGCTTGGGGGACATACCGATTAGCACAGATACGCAGTATTTT. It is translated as CASSLGDIPISTDTQYF.

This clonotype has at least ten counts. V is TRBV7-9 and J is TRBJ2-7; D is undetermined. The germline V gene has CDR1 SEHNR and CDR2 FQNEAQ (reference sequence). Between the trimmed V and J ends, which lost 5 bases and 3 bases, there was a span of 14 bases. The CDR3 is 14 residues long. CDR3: CASSAARTNYEQYF. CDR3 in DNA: TGTGCCAGCAGCGCGGCCCGGACGAACTACGAGCAGTACTTC.